Sequencing of this T cell receptor (beta chain) was carried out in a study of blood T cell repertoires in COVID-19. Looking at the study overall: T cells, B-cell-depleted T cells, or PBMCs supplied cDNA or gDNA.

Seattle patients were enrolled during active infection and followed longitudinally. Trimming stripped 3 bases from V and 2 bases from J, with 23 bases between. CDR1 SGHVS and CDR2 FNYEAQ come from the germline V gene. The CDR3 consists of 19 residues. This clone was found a few times. In the authors' methods: Researchers report that nucleated cell counts were estimated from reference gene primer amplification. Repertoires were generated with immunoSEQ multiplex PCR, while TCRdb's copy carries only in-frame clones and drops some. The V and J calls and clone size come from that table; D and trimming were worked out from the DNA. The sample has some 520,000 clones; roughly nine tenths are singletons.

The sequence came from a man between 18 and 29 years old with COVID-19, enrolled during active disease. Sequenced material: peripheral blood. This rearrangement joins TRBV7-6 to TRBJ1-3; D gene ambiguous. CDR3 DNA: TGTGCCAGCAGCTTGTCTCCGCGATCAGGCTTTGGCGCTGGAAACACCATATATTTT. Translation gives CASSLSPRSGFGAGNTIYF. Full variable domain (remainder filled in from reference TRBV7-6 and TRBJ1-3): GAGVSQSPRYKVTKRGQDVALRCDPISGHVSLYWYRQALGQGPEFLTYFNYEAQQDKSGLPNDRFSAERPEGSISTLTIQRTEQRDSAMYRCASSLSPRSGFGAGNTIYFGEGSWLTVV.